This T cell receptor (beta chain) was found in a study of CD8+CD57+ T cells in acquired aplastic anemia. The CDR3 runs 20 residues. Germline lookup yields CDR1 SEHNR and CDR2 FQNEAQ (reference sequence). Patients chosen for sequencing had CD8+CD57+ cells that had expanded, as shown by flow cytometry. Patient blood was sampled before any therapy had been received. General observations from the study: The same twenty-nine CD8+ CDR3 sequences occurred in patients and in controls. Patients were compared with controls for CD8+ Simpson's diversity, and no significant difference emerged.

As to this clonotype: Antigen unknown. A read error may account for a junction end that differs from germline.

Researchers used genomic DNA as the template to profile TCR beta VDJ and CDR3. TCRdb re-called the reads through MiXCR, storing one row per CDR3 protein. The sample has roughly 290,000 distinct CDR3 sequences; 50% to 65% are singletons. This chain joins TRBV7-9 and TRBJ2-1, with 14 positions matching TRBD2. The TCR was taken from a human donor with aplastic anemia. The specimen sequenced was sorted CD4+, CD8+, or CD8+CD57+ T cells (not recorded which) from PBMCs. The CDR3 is CASSLGGVTSGRAVYNERFF. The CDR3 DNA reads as TGTGCCAGCAGCTTAGGGGGAGTGACTAGCGGGAGGGCCGTCTACAATGAGCGGTTCTTC.